This T cell receptor beta chain is drawn from a study of beta chain features in type 1 diabetes. This clone has only a few counts. TCRB transcripts that were expressed got sequenced, as all of the isolated RNA had been reverse transcribed. Produced via immunoSEQ multiplex PCR; TCRdb's table is partial and in-frame only. The table has about 930,000 clones, about a sixth seen once. This CDR3 region has 14 residues. With 0 bases clipped from V and 5 bases from J, the junction kept 3 bases outside the gene matches. Germline V gene sequence: CDR1 LNHNV, CDR2 YYDKDF (reference sequence). The chain has TRBV15 and TRBJ2-5, with TRBD2 identical over 7 bases. Input material: naive CD4+ T cells from blood. The clonotype comes from a woman aged 18-29 years in good health. The CDR3: CATSRDLGRETQYF. For the CDR3, the DNA is TGTGCCACCAGCAGAGATCTCGGGAGGGAGACCCAGTACTTC.